Each of the 17 T cell receptor beta chains below was sequenced from the same sample in a study of T-cell reconstitution after alpha-beta-depleted transplantation in children. Preparation of the TCRbeta library used unique molecular identifiers. TCRdb re-called the PCR reads through MiXCR, storing one row per CDR3 protein. The sample records about 120,000 distinct CDR3 sequences, 20% to 25% being singletons. The input for sequencing was PBMCs, mostly from graft donor cells, taken 180 days after TCRalphabeta/CD19-depleted stem cell transplant. All receptors derive from a male patient aged 2-15 years who had a stem cell transplant for chronic granulomatous disease, so the T cells may come from the graft donor.

This rearrangement joins TRBV11-2 to TRBJ2-5, with 8 bases that match TRBD2. The CDR3 loop spans 14 amino acids. Trimming took 1 base from V and 7 from J; bases not matched to a gene: 5. Per germline, CDR1 SGHAT and CDR2 FQNNGV. The CDR3 here is CASSLAGGEVTQYF. The CDR3 DNA sequence: TGTGCCAGCAGCTTAGCCGGGGGGGAGGTGACCCAGTACTTC.

This clonotype was observed a handful of times. The rearrangement joins TRBV7-2 to TRBJ2-7; TRBD1 aligns across 10 bases. The ends lost 1 base at V and 0 bases at J; junction bases unmatched: 6. CDR1 is SGHTA and CDR2 is FQGNSA in the germline V gene. This CDR3 has 17 amino acids. Here the CDR3 reads CASSLGGQGVISYEQYF. The CDR3 DNA is TGTGCCAGCAGCTTAGGTGGACAGGGGGTGATCTCCTACGAGCAGTACTTC.

The gene calls are TRBV10-3 and TRBJ2-7, with D perhaps matching TRBD2 (6 bases). Looked up from germline, CDR1 is ENHRY and CDR2 is SYGVKD. The CDR3 extends over 17 amino acids. Trimming left V 0 bases short and J 3 bases short, with 18 bases between. The CDR3 loop is CAISESSPGRLVYEQYF. CDR3 coding DNA: TGTGCCATCAGTGAGTCGAGCCCCGGGAGACTGGTCTACGAGCAGTACTTC.

In this sample, this clonotype turned up many times. The CDR3 coding sequence is TGCAGTGCTCGGTCCATCACCGGGGAGCTGTTTTTT. This translates into CSARSITGELFF. This chain links TRBV20-1 with TRBJ2-2, with D unclear. The CDR3 is made up of 12 amino acids. Germline CDR1 DFQATT, CDR2 SNEGSKA (reference sequence). Trimming removed 5 bases from V and 4 bases from J, with 8 bases in between.

The chain is built from TRBV6-5 and TRBJ1-6, with TRBD1 as a possible D gene (5 bases). CDR1 and CDR2 (germline): MNHEY, SVGAGI. The CDR3 covers 17 residues. The ends were cut back, 2 bases at V and 10 bases at J, with 21 bases in the middle. CDR3 in amino acids: CASSYAIFGGVESPLHF. CDR3 DNA: TGTGCCAGCAGTTACGCCATTTTTGGGGGTGTTGAATCACCCCTCCACTTT.

The genes are TRBV28 and TRBJ1-5; D gene unclear. CDR3 length: 14 residues. V lost 7 bases to trimming and J lost 9 bases, with 19 bases between them. The germline V gene has CDR1 MDHEN and CDR2 SYDVKM. The CDR3 coding sequence is TGTGCCAGCACCATAAGAAAGGCATTAGGGCCCCAGCATTTT. This translates into CASTIRKALGPQHF.

This clonotype was detected a few times. The chain has TRBV5-6 and TRBJ2-1; 10 nucleotides agree with TRBD2. This CDR3 has 16 amino acids. CDR1 and CDR2 from the germline V gene are SGHDT and YYEEEE. Trimming took 4 bases from V and 5 from J; bases not matched to a gene: 9. CDR3 sequence reads: CASSATAGGLNNEQFF. CDR3 coding DNA: TGTGCCAGCAGCGCAACAGCGGGGGGGCTTAACAATGAGCAGTTCTTC.

The V and J genes are TRBV6-5 and TRBJ2-2; possible D gene TRBD2, 6 bases. The CDR3 sequence is 17 residues long. Germline V lookup: CDR1 MNHEY, CDR2 SVGAGI. V was pared by 4 bases and J by 3 bases, with 18 bases between. The CDR3 DNA reads as TGTGCCAGCAGTTCCGCCCGGGGGTGGGGTTACACCGGGGAGCTGTTTTTT. Translating gives CASSSARGWGYTGELFF.

This clonotype was observed at least ten times. CDR3 residues: CASSGTGGGYTF. CDR3 nucleotides: TGCGCCAGCAGCGGGACAGGGGGTGGCTACACCTTC. The rearrangement uses TRBV5-1 and TRBJ1-2, with 11 positions matching TRBD1. Losses at the gene ends were 4 bases for V and 7 bases for J; bases not matched to a gene: 0. CDR1 SGHRS and CDR2 YFSETQ come from the germline V gene. The CDR3 is 12 residues long.

The chain links TRBV12-3 or TRBV12-4 to TRBJ2-7, with 7 bases aligning to TRBD1. Trimming took 3 bases from V and 4 from J; bases not matched to a gene: 3. The CDR3 runs to 13 residues. CDR3 in amino acids: CASSLNRGYEQYF. The CDR3, as DNA: TGTGCCAGCAGTTTGAACAGGGGATACGAGCAGTACTTC.

The chain has TRBV27 and TRBJ2-5; TRBD2 is a possible D gene (6 bases). Germline CDR1 is MNHEY and CDR2 is SMNVEV (reference sequence). This CDR3 is built from 14 residues. Trimming removed 5 bases from V and 1 base from J, with 11 bases in between. The CDR3 nucleotides are TGTGCCAGCAGTCTGACTAGGTCCCAAGAGACCCAGTACTTC. Amino acid sequence: CASSLTRSQETQYF.

The chain has TRBV11-2 and TRBJ2-3; 13 nucleotides agree with TRBD2. CDR1 is SGHAT, CDR2 FQNNGV, per germline. V trimming: 2 bases; J trimming: 6 bases; junction bases outside the gene matches: 14. This CDR3 contains 19 residues. This CDR3 is CASSLSRAPGLAGKDTQYF. In DNA, the CDR3 is TGTGCCAGCAGCTTATCACGAGCGCCGGGACTAGCGGGAAAGGATACGCAGTATTTT.

This chain links TRBV10-3 with TRBJ2-7; D ambiguous. CDR3 length: 11 amino acids. Germline CDR1 reads ENHRY; CDR2 reads SYGVKD. The V and J ends lost 5 bases and 3 bases respectively, with 5 bases between them. This CDR3 is CAISNDYEQYF. DNA for the CDR3: TGTGCCATCAGTAATGACTACGAGCAGTACTTC.

Many counts were recorded for this clonotype. The chain uses TRBV12-3 or TRBV12-4 and TRBJ2-1; no clear D gene. The germline V and J ends were trimmed by 6 bases and 8 bases, with 8 bases remaining between them. This CDR3 region has 11 residues. CDR3 sequence (DNA): TGTGCCAGCAGCTATCTAGATGAGCAGTTCTTC. This translates into CASSYLDEQFF.

This clonotype was observed a handful of times. CDR3: CASSDQTQYF. In nucleotides, the CDR3 is TGTGCCAGCAGTGACCAGACCCAGTACTTC. The V and J genes are TRBV25-1 and TRBJ2-5; no firm D call. Trimming took 3 bases from V and 6 from J, leaving 2 bases between them. CDR3 length: 10 amino acids. The V gene's germline CDR1 is MGHDK and CDR2 SYGVNS.

This clonotype was counted only a few times. The rearrangement joins TRBV10-2 to TRBJ1-4; D not resolved. The V gene's germline CDR1 is WSHSY and CDR2 SAAADI. V was pared by 8 bases and J by 4 bases, with 8 bases between. This CDR3 has 12 residues. CDR3 nucleotides: TGCGCCAGCTCCAGTAATAATGAAAAACTGTTTTTT. Amino acids: CASSSNNEKLFF.

This clonotype was counted between two and nine times. The chain uses TRBV20-1 and TRBJ1-5, with a weak D call TRBD1 (6 bases). This CDR3 comprises 16 residues. CDR1 and CDR2 (germline): DFQATT, SNEGSKA (reference sequence). Trimming pared 1 base from V and 4 bases from J, leaving 17 bases between. CDR3 DNA: TGCAGTGCTAGAGCCCGGGGGTCCAGGGGTAATCAGCCCCAGCATTTT. Its protein is CSARARGSRGNQPQHF.